Each of the 27 T cell receptor beta chains below was sequenced from the same sample in a study of persistence of HIV-infected CD4 T cells (dated by TCRdb to 2018 to 2020). Their antigens are not known. The immunoSEQ hsTCRB assay version 4 in survey mode was used to sequence TCRbeta repertoires from genomic DNA. Held by TCRdb, this immuneACCESS table contains in-frame sequences only and omits some clones. Under half of the omission traces to an unresolved V gene where checked; the cause of the rest is unknown. This sample holds 43,000 or so clones; 89% were observed only once. The ten top clones hold over 0.9% of the sample. Sample treatment or condition, as interpreted from the label and publication: suppressive antiretroviral therapy. As a nonspecific positive control representing the CD4+ T cell repertoire, the cells were stimulated with anti-CD3/anti-CD28 magnetic beads. Responding CD4+ T cells were sorted on the basis of upregulation of both CD40 ligand and CD69.

Sequencing was performed on CD4+ T cells sorted from PBMCs after approximately 20-hour stimulation, taken from a patient who received antiretroviral therapy. The cell subset or site label, as the study defines it: CD40L+CD69+ CD4 T cells responding to anti-CD3/anti-CD28 beads, representing the overall repertoire. These receptor sequences come from an adult man with HIV who was CMV-seropositive.

The chain uses TRBV3-1 (or the pseudogene TRBV3-2) and TRBJ2-6; TRBD1 is a possible D gene (6 bases). The CDR3 loop spans 19 amino acids. Trimming removed 4 bases at V and 0 bases at J, with 19 bases between. CDR1 LGHDT and CDR2 YNNKEL come from the germline V gene (reference sequence). In nucleotides, the CDR3 is TGTGCCAGCAGCCTTCTTTCTGGGGGCGTAGGCTCTGGGGCCAACGTCCTGACTTTC. It specifies CASSLLSGGVGSGANVLTF.

V usage is TRBV18 and J usage is TRBJ1-4; D uncertain. In germline, CDR1 is KGHSH, CDR2 LQKENI. CDR3 length equals 13 residues. Trimming pared 4 bases from V and 7 bases from J, leaving 10 bases between. The CDR3 DNA reads as TGTGCCAGCTCACAGGGTAACGGTGAAAAACTGTTTTTT. Protein product: CASSQGNGEKLFF.

This clone was detected once. The chain employs TRBV19 and TRBJ1-1; D possibly corresponds to TRBD1 (5 bases). In germline, CDR1 is LNHDA, CDR2 SQIVND (reference sequence). The CDR3 runs 13 residues. Deletions cut 2 bases from V and 6 bases from J, with 10 bases between. In DNA form, the CDR3 reads TGTGCCAGTAGTATACAGGGACGATCTGAAGCTTTCTTT. Protein sequence: CASSIQGRSEAFF.

This clone was seen only a few times. V and J are TRBV7-2 and TRBJ1-2; 8 positions agree with TRBD1. There are 15 residues in the CDR3. V shed 0 bases and J 8 bases; nucleotides not matched to a gene: 8. Germline CDR1 reads SGHTA; CDR2 reads FQGNSA. The CDR3 reads CASSLAGRSGGGYTF. The CDR3 DNA sequence: TGTGCCAGCAGCTTAGCGGGACGGTCAGGGGGCGGCTACACCTTC.

This clone was seen more than once but under ten times. The chain employs TRBV7-2 and TRBJ1-3, with TRBD1 matching 7 bases. The germline V gene encodes CDR1 SGHTA and CDR2 FQGNSA. The V and J ends lost 0 bases and 4 bases, in that order; junction bases with no gene match: 3. The CDR3 loop spans 15 amino acids. CDR3 loop: CASSLATGTGNTIYF. In DNA form, the CDR3 reads TGTGCCAGCAGCTTAGCGACAGGGACCGGAAACACCATATATTTT.

The V call is TRBV24-1, the J call TRBJ2-3; D tentatively reads TRBD1 or TRBD2 (5 bases each). Trimming removed 4 bases from V and 4 bases from J, with 14 bases in between. CDR1 and CDR2 from the germline V gene are KGHDR and SFDVKD. This CDR3 has 15 amino acids. CDR3 in DNA: TGTGCCACCAGTGACCCGAGTGGGACCGCAGATACGCAGTATTTT. It is translated as CATSDPSGTADTQYF.

This clone was seen just once. The chain combines TRBV19 with TRBJ1-1; 7 positions agree with TRBD1. Germline V lookup: CDR1 LNHDA, CDR2 SQIVND (reference sequence). The CDR3 contains 14 residues. Losses at the gene ends were 8 bases for V and 2 bases for J; bases not matched to a gene: 8. CDR3 protein: CASYSDRPNTEAFF. The CDR3 nucleotides read TGTGCCAGTTATTCGGACAGGCCCAACACTGAAGCTTTCTTT. Supplemented by reference TRBV19 and TRBJ1-1, the full variable domain reads DGGITQSPKYLFRKEGQNVTLSCEQNLNHDAMYWYRQDPGQGLRLIYYSQIVNDFQKGDIAEGYSVSREKKESFPLTVTSAQKNPTAFYLCASYSDRPNTEAFFGQGTRLTVV.

The J gene is TRBJ2-3, the V gene TRBV7-3; TRBD2 matches 7 bases. From germline, CDR1 is SGHTA and CDR2 FQGTGA. The V segment lost 5 bases and the J segment 2 bases; nucleotides outside the gene matches: 13. This CDR3 comprises 17 residues. Here the CDR3 DNA reads TGTGCCAGCAGCCCCACGGCTACTAGCGTTCCCACAGATACGCAGTATTTT. This codes for CASSPTATSVPTDTQYF.

The J gene is TRBJ2-7, the V gene TRBV10-2, with D perhaps matching TRBD1 (6 bases). The V end lost 1 base, the J end lost 4 bases, and 8 bases lay between the germline ends. CDR1 WSHSY and CDR2 SAAADI come from the germline V gene. This CDR3 spans 13 amino acids. In DNA, the CDR3 is TGCGCCAGCAGTGAGTTCAGGGGATACGAGCAGTACTTC. It yields the protein CASSEFRGYEQYF.

The chain carries TRBV2 and TRBJ2-3; D may be TRBD1 or TRBD2 (5 bases each). The V end lost 8 bases, the J end lost 2 bases, and 14 bases lay between the germline ends. There are 14 residues in the CDR3. Germline CDR1 SNHLY, CDR2 FYNNEI. The CDR3 DNA follows: TGTGCCAGCGGCTCCGGGACCTACACAGATACGCAGTATTTT. Amino acids: CASGSGTYTDTQYF.

The chain carries TRBV20-1 and TRBJ1-1, with unresolved D. V was clipped by 3 bases and J by 0 bases, with 20 bases between them. This CDR3 is built from 17 residues. Germline CDR1 DFQATT, CDR2 SNEGSKA (reference sequence). CDR3 in amino acids: CSASGRSLSGLNTEAFF. In nucleotides, the CDR3 is TGCAGTGCTAGTGGCAGGTCTCTCTCGGGGTTGAACACTGAAGCTTTCTTT.

This chain uses TRBV20-1 with TRBJ2-1; D remains unclear. The CDR3 loop spans 10 amino acids. V lost 5 bases, J lost 12 bases, and 11 bases lay in between. Germline CDR1 DFQATT, CDR2 SNEGSKA (reference sequence). CDR3 coding DNA: TGCAGTGCTCGAAGCGATGTGCAGTTCTTC. Residues: CSARSDVQFF.

About this clone: Other DNA sequences in this specimen translate into the identical CDR3. The chain has TRBV7-8 and TRBJ2-7; D might be TRBD2 (5 bases). The CDR3 length is 13 residues. Per the germline V gene, CDR1 is SGHVS and CDR2 is FQNEAQ. Trimming cost V 2 bases and J 3 bases, with 8 bases left between them. The CDR3 is CASSLSGYYEQYF. CDR3 sequence (DNA): TGTGCCAGCAGCTTAAGCGGTTACTACGAGCAGTACTTC.

The chain recombines TRBV5-6 with TRBJ1-6, with D possibly being TRBD1 (6 bases). CDR1 is SGHDT and CDR2 is YYEEEE in the germline V gene. Deletions cut 2 bases from V and 0 bases from J, with 12 bases between. CDR3 length: 17 amino acids. CDR3 loop: CASSFGGQLSYNSPLHF. The DNA for the CDR3 is TGTGCCAGCAGCTTCGGTGGACAGCTCTCCTATAATTCACCCCTCCACTTT.

The chain recombines TRBV2 with TRBJ2-2; TRBD1 is a possible D gene (6 bases). Looked up from germline, CDR1 is SNHLY and CDR2 is FYNNEI. The CDR3 length is 15 residues. The V and J ends lost 6 bases and 0 bases respectively, with 11 bases between them. CDR3 nucleotide sequence: TGTGCCAGCAGGGGGGCAGGGGCGAACACCGGGGAGCTGTTTTTT. Amino acid sequence: CASRGAGANTGELFF.

This clone was seen a single time. The chain has TRBV7-2 and TRBJ1-5; D ambiguous. Germline assignment: CDR1 SGHTA and CDR2 FQGNSA. V was shortened by 5 bases and J by 1 base, with 15 bases between the two germline ends. CDR3 length: 16 residues. The CDR3 coding sequence is TGTGCCAGCAGCCCCCCGGGAGTAAGAAGCAATCAGCCCCAGCATTTT. It is translated as CASSPPGVRSNQPQHF.

In DNA, the CDR3 is TGTGCCAGCAGCCAAGTGAAAGATACGCAGTATTTT. Translation gives CASSQVKDTQYF. The chain combines TRBV3-1 (or the pseudogene TRBV3-2) with TRBJ2-3; D is unclear. From germline, CDR1 is LGHDT and CDR2 YNNKEL (reference sequence). V gave up 1 base and J gave up 5 bases, with 4 bases separating them. The CDR3 extends over 12 amino acids.

The chain links TRBV2 to TRBJ1-2; D is ambiguous. Trimming stripped 2 bases from V and 2 bases from J, with 9 bases between. CDR3 size: 14 residues. The germline gives CDR1 SNHLY, CDR2 FYNNEI. In DNA, the CDR3 is TGTGCCAGCAGTGAACTGGACTGGAACTATGGCTACACCTTC. It encodes CASSELDWNYGYTF. Complete variable domain (other parts from reference TRBV2 and TRBJ1-2): EPEVTQTPSHQVTQMGQEVILRCVPISNHLYFYWYRQILGQKVEFLVSFYNNEISEKSEIFDDQFSVERPDGSNFTLKIRSTKLEDSAMYFCASSELDWNYGYTFGSGTRLTVV.

V is TRBV5-5 and J is TRBJ1-1, with TRBD1 as a possible D gene (6 bases). The CDR3 consists of 13 residues. The germline V gene has CDR1 SGHKS and CDR2 YYEKEE (reference sequence). V was shortened by 3 bases and J by 1 base, with 7 bases between the two germline ends. The CDR3: CASSSTGNTEAFF. In nucleotides, the CDR3 is TGTGCCAGCAGCTCGACAGGGAACACTGAAGCTTTCTTT.

The chain is built from TRBV2 and TRBJ1-5, with a tentative D call TRBD1 (6 bases). Germline values: CDR1 SNHLY, CDR2 FYNNEI. This CDR3 has 13 residues. The V end lost 9 bases, the J end lost 4 bases, and 13 bases lay between the germline ends. The CDR3 is CASRTEKNQPQHF. CDR3 DNA sequence: TGTGCCAGTCGGACAGAAAAAAATCAGCCCCAGCATTTT.

A note on this clone: The same CDR3 is also encoded by other DNA sequences in this sample. V usage is TRBV7-7 and J usage is TRBJ2-3; TRBD2 might be the D (6 bases). This CDR3 has 16 amino acids. V gave up 1 base and J gave up 2 bases, with 13 bases separating them. Germline values: CDR1 SSHAT, CDR2 FNYEAQ (reference sequence). The CDR3 loop reads CASSLGRGASTDTQYF. The CDR3 DNA sequence: TGTGCCAGCAGCTTAGGGCGGGGAGCTTCCACAGATACGCAGTATTTT. The variable domain in full, with the rest retrieved from reference TRBV7-7 and TRBJ2-3, is GAGVSQSPRYKVTKRGQDVTLRCDPISSHATLYWYQQALGQGPEFLTYFNYEAQPDKSGLPSDRFSAERPEGSISTLTIQRTEQRDSAMYRCASSLGRGASTDTQYFGPGTRLTVL.

The chain employs TRBV10-2 and TRBJ2-1, with 9 bases matching TRBD2. CDR1 is WSHSY and CDR2 is SAAADI in the germline V gene. J lost 6 bases, V lost 8 bases, and 5 bases had no gene match. The CDR3 length is 13 residues. For the CDR3, the DNA is TGCGCCAGCGAGGCGGGGGGGCCCAATGAGCAGTTCTTC. Translated: CASEAGGPNEQFF.

This clone was seen a few times. V gene TRBV7-3 combines with J gene TRBJ1-1; TRBD1 aligns across 7 bases. The J segment lost 2 bases and the V segment lost 4 bases, leaving 13 bases of the junction unmatched. CDR1 and CDR2 from the germline V gene are SGHTA and FQGTGA. The CDR3 covers 17 residues. The chain's CDR3 is CASSSKPGTAINTEAFF. CDR3 nucleotides: TGTGCCAGCAGCTCGAAGCCCGGGACAGCGATTAACACTGAAGCTTTCTTT.

This clone was picked up one time. This chain uses TRBV28 with TRBJ2-2, with a weak D call TRBD2 (6 bases). Germline V gene data show CDR1 as MDHEN and CDR2 as SYDVKM. The CDR3 is 19 residues long. V was trimmed by 5 bases and J by 2 bases, leaving 24 bases between them. CDR3 amino acids: CASSGAFGGESLNTGELFF. CDR3 nucleotide sequence: TGTGCCAGCAGTGGGGCGTTCGGCGGGGAAAGCTTAAACACCGGGGAGCTGTTTTTT. Using reference TRBV28 and TRBJ2-2 for the parts outside the CDR3, the full variable domain is DVKVTQSSRYLVKRTGEKVFLECVQDMDHENMFWYRQDPGLGLRLIYFSYDVKMKEKGDIPEGYSVSREKKERFSLILESASTNQTSMYLCASSGAFGGESLNTGELFFGEGSRLTVL.

This sequence joins TRBV6-6 and TRBJ1-3, with D possibly being TRBD1 (5 bases). The CDR3 has 15 residues. Germline lookup yields CDR1 MNHNY and CDR2 SVGAGI (reference sequence). Trimming took off 3 bases at V and 6 bases at J, with 15 bases between the two ends. The CDR3 region has the DNA TGTGCCAGCAGTTATCATGCGAGGGGAGCAAACACCATATATTTT. The encoded protein is CASSYHARGANTIYF.

Here the CDR3 reads CATSDFGQVGGYTF. CDR3 DNA: TGTGCCACCAGTGATTTCGGACAGGTGGGCGGCTACACCTTC. This chain links TRBV24-1 with TRBJ1-2, with 7 bases that match TRBD1. Germline V gene lookup returns CDR1 KGHDR and CDR2 SFDVKD. The CDR3 is 14 residues long. Trimming took 1 base from V and 8 from J; bases not matched to a gene: 6.

This rearrangement joins TRBV19 to TRBJ2-2; possibly TRBD1 for D (7 bases). V gave up 6 bases and J gave up 0 bases, with 17 bases separating them. The CDR3 sequence is 17 residues long. Germline V CDR1 and CDR2: LNHDA, SQIVND (reference sequence). This chain's CDR3 is CASSPSEGAPNTGELFF. The CDR3, as DNA: TGTGCCAGTAGCCCATCGGAGGGGGCCCCGAACACCGGGGAGCTGTTTTTT.